This note documents a single T cell receptor beta chain sequence. Its antigen is unidentified. Sequenced by immunoSEQ multiplex PCR; TCRdb stores in-frame clones only, minus some. The table shows 11,000 or so clones, with 80% to 90% occurring only once. These data originate in a study of PD-1 blockade in classical Hodgkin lymphoma. Study conclusions and caveats: Initiation of nivolumab under 1 year after ASCT led to exclusion of patients. CD4+ TCR diversity, unlike CD8+, rose significantly by C4D1. Complete responders had baseline diversity similar to newly diagnosed patients.

Time point indicated: cycle 4 day 1 (C4D1), after 5 to 7 weeks of nivolumab. Following autologous stem cell transplantation, relapse occurred in every patient, and exposure to brentuximab vedotin varied. Negative selection with magnets was how CD8+ T cells were isolated from the thawed PBMCs. The best responses consisted of complete response, partial response or progressive disease. CDR1 and CDR2 from the germline V gene are SEHNR and FQNEAQ (reference sequence). The V end lost 6 bases, the J end lost 3 bases, and 14 bases lay between the germline ends. The CDR3 consists of 15 residues. The V call is TRBV7-9, the J call TRBJ1-4; a weak D match, TRBD1 (5 bases). The sample consisted of CD8+ T cells from blood, taken before the fourth cycle of nivolumab. The sequence came from a human donor with classical Hodgkin lymphoma. The donor label of this sample is uncertain. CDR3 sequence: CASSSKGIPNEKLFF. The CDR3 coding sequence is TGTGCCAGCAGTTCTAAGGGGATCCCTAATGAAAAACTGTTTTTT.